This T cell receptor beta chain was sequenced for a study of T-cell memory formation after mild COVID-19. Regarding the study as a whole: That cross-reactive memory joined was suggested by some responding clones appearing in pre-infection memory. While clones contracting from day 15 to 85 were balanced between CD4 and CD8, later expanders leaned CD4+.

To note about this clonotype: Antigen: not known.

In TCRdb, the 5' RACE reads were re-called with MiXCR into one record per CDR3 protein. The sample holds around 340,000 distinct CDR3 sequences, 10% to 15% seen once. This CDR3 has 14 residues. Trimming shortened V by 2 bases and J by 3 bases, and 8 bases separated the two germline ends. Germline V CDR1 and CDR2: SGHRS, YFSETQ. The sample comprised PBMCs or a T cell subset sorted from them (not recorded which). The source of this sequence is a man younger than 30 who had mild COVID-19 (a few samples of this study predate the infection). Cell type and time point are not known. This chain connects TRBV5-1 to TRBJ1-4, with D possibly matching TRBD1 (6 bases). The CDR3 DNA is TGCGCCAGCAGCTTCGGACAGCCTAATGAAAAACTGTTTTTT. Its translation: CASSFGQPNEKLFF.